This TCR beta chain was captured in a study of shared clonotypes between healthy human individuals. Study findings and constraints: It was expected that sequencing depth would affect clonotype sharing among donors. Represented diversity (both genetic and exposure-history) was limited by the small number of donors.

As to this clone: Its antigen is not known.

Some clones are missing from TCRdb's copy, which holds only in-frame ones; the method was immunoSEQ multiplex PCR. The sample lists around 2.3 million clones; 95% were seen once. In the CD4+ fraction, cells were divided into CD45RA+ naive and CD45RA-negative memory subsets. In germline, CDR1 is MGHRA, CDR2 YSYEKL. The CDR3 consists of 16 residues. Trimming cost V 0 bases and J 3 bases, with 13 bases left between them. The source is a man younger than 35 in good health. This chain connects TRBV4-1 to TRBJ2-3; a possible D gene is TRBD2 (5 bases). Specimen: naive CD4+ T cells sorted from blood. Sample subset: CD45RA+ positively selected. CDR3 DNA: TGCGCCAGCAGCCAAGATCAAGGGTCGGGGACAGATACGCAGTATTTT. Translating gives CASSQDQGSGTDTQYF.